This record concerns one T cell receptor (beta chain) sequence. Its antigen target is currently unknown. One base away there is no much larger clone; base qualities are not given. V was cut back by 0 bases and J by 6 bases, leaving a gap of 16 bases between them. CDR1 SGDLS and CDR2 YYNGEE were looked up in the germline V gene. From the cysteine through the phenylalanine, the CDR3 covers 16 amino acids. Just CDR3 DNA is preserved here, 48 bases in frame from base 1. The data were taken from a study of cytomegalovirus exposure and HLA in healthy donors (dated 2017 in TCRdb). A note on the overall study: An earlier analysis of several hundred of the donors reported 250 to 300 Gb of sequence data and more than 90 million unique TCR beta sequences from approximately 180 million T cells. An early release that covered around 590 HLA-typed donors contained approximately 300 gigabases of sequencing data and tens of millions of unique TCR sequences. The genetic ancestry cluster associated with self-reported Caucasian donors included 81% of the 300 to 400 genotyped donors. The aim of the study was to test whether cataloging public T cell receptors could identify signatures of past pathogen exposure. The T cell repertoires of 700 or so subjects were profiled by immunosequencing and related to cytomegalovirus serostatus. In addition to the first cohort of approximately 670 subjects, a separate validation cohort of 120 different subjects was used. High-throughput TCR immunosequencing, statistical association of individual TCRs with disease status, and machine learning were combined to predict cytomegalovirus infection status. To study patterns of TCR occurrence, a later analysis re-analyzed previously published TCR beta repertoires from several hundred donors and added high-resolution HLA genotyping. Rather than drawing on any new phenotypic data, the later analysis identified candidate immune exposures from TCR beta sequences and the way those sequences occurred across donors. To decide whether each TCR beta V gene segment behaved as functional or pseudogenic, an earlier analysis of some 540 of the donors relied on high-throughput TCR beta sequencing. Donor age, sex, ethnicity and CMV serostatus were compiled alongside the repertoire data. Genome-wide SNP genotypes for about 65% of the 666 donors were used in a later genetic analysis, which treated that subset as a discovery cohort. All discovery cohort repertoires had been generated using a single sequencing platform. HLA typing covered class I and class II loci at four-digit resolution. The number of typed donors differed by locus: about 620-630 for A, B, C, DRB1 and DQB1; roughly 510 for DQA1; some 590 for DPA1; and 450 to 480 for DPB1. Roughly five DR-DQ haplotypes were handled as single units for association and clustering because linkage in the cohort was strong. Across around 400 genotyped donors of the cohort, an average of about 240,000 unique TCR beta nucleotide sequences per donor were sequenced, and 15% to 20% of those sequences were non-productive.

The cohort consisted of more than 650 healthy bone marrow donors. At the time of sampling, all cohort members were nominally healthy, though unrecorded immune exposures were likely present. The donor tested CMV seropositive and was one of the 289 seropositive cohort members. A peripheral blood sample was provided by each donor, and peripheral blood mononuclear cells were used for TCR beta sequencing. The Qiagen DNeasy Blood Extraction Kit was used to extract genomic DNA from the blood cell samples. Library creation used the immunoSEQ multiplex PCR assay. A mixture of 60 forward primers for TCR Vbeta segments and 13 reverse primers for TCR Jbeta segments was used in the multiplex PCR. The CDR3 region of rearranged TCR beta genes was amplified from genomic DNA with a multiplex PCR assay. Amplified TCR beta libraries were sequenced as 87-base-pair reads on the Illumina HiSeq System. As for the original processing: Across the roughly 600 repertoires, a later analysis counted about 81 million unique TCR beta chains, roughly 11 million of which were shared by at least two donors. Raw reads were error-corrected and collapsed into unique sequences by a nearest-neighbor algorithm in which closely related sequences were merged to remove PCR and sequencing errors. CDR3 sequences were aligned to IMGT reference sequences to assign V, D and J gene segments. For a sequence to be retained, a match of at least six nucleotides was required to both a V gene segment and a J gene segment. Rearrangements were classified as productive when the CDR3 lacked stop codons and remained in frame with V and J, and all other rearrangements were classified as non-productive. Following IMGT convention, CDR3 was defined as the stretch from the second conserved V-encoded cysteine up to the conserved J-encoded phenylalanine. In an earlier analysis of 587 of the donors, sequences lacking an unambiguous match to a single V gene segment were excluded. An earlier analysis of about 600 of the donors called V segments functional above 56.7% productive rearrangements and segregating when the between-donor standard deviation exceeded 5%. A statistical classification framework was built to diagnose cytomegalovirus status from the catalog of TCR beta chain sequences. A later analysis assigned V and J genes by comparing TCR nucleotide sequences with IMGT/GENE-DB human TR gene sequences. In a later analysis, CDR3 sequences and most-parsimonious VDJ recombination scenarios were assigned using the TCRdist pipeline. In a later analysis, every TCR beta chain was defined by the combination of its CDR3 amino acid sequence and its V-gene family, and reads without a unique V-gene family were dropped. As a way to deal with suspected cross-contamination and a sequencing artifact, a later analysis dropped nearly 600 nucleotide sequences that were highly shared and had low generation probability. For each public chain, a later analysis derived a clonal expansion index from normalized ranks of inferred template counts within each repertoire. In a later analysis, generation probabilities were computed using a VDJ recombination model fitted to out-of-frame rearrangements, and the results were checked against IGoR. In a later analysis, hypergeometric tests were used to score TCR-TCR, TCR-HLA and TCR-CMV co-occurrence, with a repertoire-size bias correction applied to TCR pairs. In a later analysis, false discovery rates were estimated by permuting HLA or CMV assignments 20 times. In a later analysis, co-occurring TCRs were grouped with DBSCAN, and TCRdist sequence similarity was added when clustering was performed within HLA-allele-positive subsets. Repertoires with fewer than 30,000 or more than 120,000 public chains were left out of co-occurrence clustering, as were several repertoires with anomalous nucleotide sharing. Drawn from immuneACCESS, this table holds only the in-frame rearrangements with V and J called that TCRdb kept. Clones are partly lost; checked studies trace under half to an unresolved V gene and leave the rest unexplained. V, J and clone size derive from that table, while D and trimming were established from the DNA sequence. The sample table records 130,000 to 150,000 clones; around 82% of these occur just once. Clones ranked in the top ten supply 2.4% of the sample.

What the work shows at the level of the full study, not this receptor alone: The presence/absence analyses assumed that sequencing depth was roughly uniform across donors, and that assumption may not be true. A group of highly shared sequence variants was considered likely to be a technical artifact of the sequencing pipeline. Compared with the roughly 700-donor mean, donors in an Asian-associated ancestry cluster had fewer N-insertions in productive TCRs, according to a later genetic analysis. A later analysis reported that several top co-occurrence clusters appeared linked to parvovirus B19, influenza, CMV and Epstein-Barr virus. A later analysis found that TCR association rates varied across HLA loci, with DRB1 alleles showing the most associated TCRs and HLA-C alleles the fewest. A later genetic analysis associated a missense DCLRE1C variant with V-gene and J-gene trimming of TCR beta chains, and an independent cohort replicated the association. Because some donors lacked HLA typing at each locus, the association tests relied only on the typed subset. Linkage disequilibrium might explain the correlated functional status among segregating V segments, but an unknown experimental factor could not be ruled out. The only immune exposure information available for the cohort was CMV serostatus. It was suggested by the authors that the approach could potentially be generalized to other disease states and immunological phenotypes. A later analysis found that HLA-associated TCR beta chains were more clonally expanded and had lower generation probabilities than equally common non-associated chains. A further reported finding was that TCR beta sequences accurately predicted the HLA-A and HLA-B alleles for most subjects in the first cohort. Because the 87-base-pair reads could not distinguish some IMGT-functional V segments, including TRBV6-2 and TRBV6-3, those segments were excluded. Most TCR sequences were observed very rarely across donors, whereas some public TCRs were present in many individuals. Broadly in line with IMGT annotations, most TCR beta V segments showed up in productive rearrangements about 90% or about 30% of the time in an earlier analysis of several hundred of the donors. The cohort was sequenced for TCR beta chains only, and without alpha or paired-chain data the features that could be detected were limited. Strong co-occurrence of HLA alleles, especially DR and DQ, made assigning TCR associations to individual alleles difficult. Most CMV-associated TCR beta chains appeared to be HLA-restricted in a later analysis, and the HLA associations seemed to be driven largely by CMV exposure. The classifier was reported to diagnose cytomegalovirus status with high specificity and sensitivity in both the original and validation cohorts. A later analysis associated about 17,000 TCR beta sequences with specific HLA alleles at a false discovery rate of 0.05. The earlier analysis of almost 600 of the donors excluded fewer than 20 rarely observed V segments, including chromosome 9 orphons, because counts were too low. In the study, about 150 TCR beta chains were listed as associated with cytomegalovirus. Three of the identified cytomegalovirus-associated TCR beta chains were confirmed in vitro to be specific for cytomegalovirus antigens.

Sequenced input: PBMCs. The chain employs TRBV9 and TRBJ2-1, with a weak D call of TRBD1 (6 bases match). This clonotype originated in a woman aged 18-29 years in good health and CMV-seropositive. The nucleotide sequence is given as TGTGCCAGCAGCGTAGAGGGACATACCGTTGGCAATGAGCAGTTCTTC. Translated, it reads CASSVEGHTVGNEQFF.